Shown below are 5 T cell receptor beta chains from a single sample sequenced in a study of radiotherapy plus CTLA-4 blockade in lung cancer. Only in-frame clones appear in the TCRdb table, and some are missing; sequencing was by immunoSEQ multiplex PCR. The repertoire holds around 45,000 clones, with roughly two thirds as singletons. Sequences were derived from peripheral blood, sampled from a patient treated with radiotherapy plus ipilimumab. The receptors originated from a human donor with non-small cell lung cancer who had a partial response to radiotherapy plus ipilimumab.

The V and J genes are TRBV6-5 and TRBJ1-3; tentatively, D is TRBD1 (5 bases). The V and J ends lost 4 bases and 4 bases respectively, with 11 bases between them. CDR1 is MNHEY, CDR2 SVGAGI, per germline. The CDR3 has 14 residues. This chain's CDR3 is CASSSQGTGNTIYF. The DNA for the CDR3 is TGTGCCAGCAGTTCCCAGGGAACAGGAAACACCATATATTTT.

In the case of this clone: This sample also contains other DNA sequences that code for the same CDR3. The J gene is TRBJ1-2, the V gene TRBV9, with D unresolved. CDR3 length: 13 amino acids. Deletions cut 2 bases from V and 2 bases from J, with 7 bases between. Germline values: CDR1 SGDLS, CDR2 YYNGEE. The CDR3 spells CASSVAQNYGYTF. The CDR3, as DNA: TGTGCCAGCAGCGTTGCACAGAACTATGGCTACACCTTC.

This chain connects TRBV6-5 to TRBJ2-7, with D perhaps matching TRBD1 (6 bases). Trimming stripped 6 bases from V and 5 bases from J, with 14 bases between. CDR3 length: 13 residues. From germline, CDR1 is MNHEY and CDR2 SVGAGI. The CDR3 reads CASRGGQRHEQYF. Here the CDR3 DNA reads TGTGCCAGCAGGGGTGGACAGCGGCACGAGCAGTACTTC.

As to this clone: At one of its ends the junction is not consistent with the germline gene, which may arise from a read error. The chain couples TRBV2 to TRBJ2-3; TRBD1 agrees at 7 bases. CDR1 is SNHLY, CDR2 FYNNEI, per germline. The CDR3 length is 14 residues. Here the CDR3 reads CASTEQGRTDTQYF. In DNA, the CDR3 is TGTGCCAGCACTGAACAGGGGCGAACAGATACGCAGTATTTT. Full variable domain (outside the CDR3, taken from reference TRBV2 and TRBJ2-3): EPEVTQTPSHQVTQMGQEVILRCVPISNHLYFYWYRQILGQKVEFLVSFYNNEISEKSEIFDDQFSVERPDGSNFTLKIRSTKLEDSAMYFCASTEQGRTDTQYFGPGTRLTVL.

The genes are TRBV6-5 and TRBJ1-2, with a possible D match to TRBD1 (6 bases). This CDR3 has 13 residues. V was pared by 4 bases and J by 7 bases, with 13 bases between. Per the germline V gene, CDR1 is MNHEY and CDR2 is SVGAGI. The CDR3 coding sequence is TGTGCCAGCAGTTCCGACAGGTCCGGTGGCTACACCTTC. This encodes CASSSDRSGGYTF.